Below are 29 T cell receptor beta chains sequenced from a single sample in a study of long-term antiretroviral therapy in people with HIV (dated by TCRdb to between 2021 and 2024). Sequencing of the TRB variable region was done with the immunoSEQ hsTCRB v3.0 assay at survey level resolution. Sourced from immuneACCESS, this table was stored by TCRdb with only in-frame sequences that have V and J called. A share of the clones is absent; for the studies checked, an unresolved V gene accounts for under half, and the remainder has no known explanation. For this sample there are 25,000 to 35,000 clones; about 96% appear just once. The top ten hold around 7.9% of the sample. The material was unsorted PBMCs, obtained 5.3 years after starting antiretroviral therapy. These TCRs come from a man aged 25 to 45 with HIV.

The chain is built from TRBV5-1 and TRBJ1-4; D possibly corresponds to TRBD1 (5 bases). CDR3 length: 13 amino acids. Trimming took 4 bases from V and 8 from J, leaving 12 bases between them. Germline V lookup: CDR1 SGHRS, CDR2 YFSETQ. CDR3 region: CASSMGLREKLFF. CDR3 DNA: TGCGCCAGCAGCATGGGACTGAGGGAAAAACTGTTTTTT.

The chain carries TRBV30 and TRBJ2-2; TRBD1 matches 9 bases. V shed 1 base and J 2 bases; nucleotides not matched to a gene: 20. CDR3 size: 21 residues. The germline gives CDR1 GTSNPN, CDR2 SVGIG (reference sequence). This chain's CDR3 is CAWSALPLGTGTSVNTGELFF. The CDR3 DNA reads TGTGCCTGGAGTGCCCTACCTCTAGGGACAGGGACCTCAGTCAACACCGGGGAGCTGTTTTTT. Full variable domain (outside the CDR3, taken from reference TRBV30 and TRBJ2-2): SQTIHQWPATLVQPVGSPLSLECTVEGTSNPNLYWYRQAAGRGLQLLFYSVGIGQISSEVPQNLSASRPQDRQFILSSKKLLLSDSGFYLCAWSALPLGTGTSVNTGELFFGEGSRLTVL.

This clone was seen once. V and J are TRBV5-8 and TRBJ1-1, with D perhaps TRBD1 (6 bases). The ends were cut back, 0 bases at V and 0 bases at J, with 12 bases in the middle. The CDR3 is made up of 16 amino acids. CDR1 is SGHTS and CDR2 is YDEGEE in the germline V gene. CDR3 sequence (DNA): TGTGCCAGCAGCTTGGTGCCGGGACAACTGAACACTGAAGCTTTCTTT. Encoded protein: CASSLVPGQLNTEAFF. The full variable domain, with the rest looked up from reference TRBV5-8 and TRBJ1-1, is EAGVTQSPTHLIKTRGQQATLRCSPISGHTSVYWYQQALGLGLQFLLWYDEGEERNRGNFPPRFSGRQFPNYSSELNVNALELEDSALYLCASSLVPGQLNTEAFFGQGTRLTVV.

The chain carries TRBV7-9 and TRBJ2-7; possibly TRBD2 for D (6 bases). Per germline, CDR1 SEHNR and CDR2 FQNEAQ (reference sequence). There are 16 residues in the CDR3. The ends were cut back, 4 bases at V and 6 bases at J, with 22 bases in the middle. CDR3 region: CASSSPLGGGSLEQYF. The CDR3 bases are TGTGCCAGCAGCTCGCCCTTGGGAGGAGGGTCGCTCGAGCAGTACTTC. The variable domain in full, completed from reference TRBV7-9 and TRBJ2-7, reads DTGVSQNPRHKITKRGQNVTFRCDPISEHNRLYWYRQTLGQGPEFLTYFQNEAQLEKSRLLSDRFSAERPKGSFSTLEIQRTEQGDSAMYLCASSSPLGGGSLEQYFGPGTRLTVT.

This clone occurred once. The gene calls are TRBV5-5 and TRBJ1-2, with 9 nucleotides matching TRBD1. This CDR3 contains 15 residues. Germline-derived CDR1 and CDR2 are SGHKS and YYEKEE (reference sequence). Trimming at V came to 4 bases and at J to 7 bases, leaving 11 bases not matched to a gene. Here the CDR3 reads CASSGRTGGASGYTF. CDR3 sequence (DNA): TGTGCCAGCAGCGGGCGAACAGGGGGCGCCTCTGGCTACACCTTC. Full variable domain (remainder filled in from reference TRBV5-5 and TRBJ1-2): DAGVTQSPTHLIKTRGQQVTLRCSPISGHKSVSWYQQVLGQGPQFIFQYYEKEERGRGNFPDRFSARQFPNYSSELNVNALLLGDSALYLCASSGRTGGASGYTFGSGTRLTVV.

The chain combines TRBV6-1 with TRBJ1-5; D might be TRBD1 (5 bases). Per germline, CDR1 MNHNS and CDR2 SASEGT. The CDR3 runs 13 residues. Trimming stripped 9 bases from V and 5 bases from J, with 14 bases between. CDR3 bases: TGTGCCAGTGGGACGGAATTTTATCAGCCCCAGCATTTT. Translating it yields CASGTEFYQPQHF.

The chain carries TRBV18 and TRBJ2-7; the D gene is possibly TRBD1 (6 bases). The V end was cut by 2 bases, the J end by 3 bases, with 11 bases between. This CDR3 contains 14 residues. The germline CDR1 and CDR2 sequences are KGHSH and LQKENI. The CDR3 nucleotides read TGTGCCAGCTCACCAAGCAACAGGGACTACGAGCAGTACTTC. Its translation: CASSPSNRDYEQYF. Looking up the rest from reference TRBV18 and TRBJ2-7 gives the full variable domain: NAGVMQNPRHLVRRRGQEARLRCSPMKGHSHVYWYRQLPEEGLKFMVYLQKENIIDESGMPKERFSAEFPKEGPSILRIQQVVRGDSAAYFCASSPSNRDYEQYFGPGTRLTVT.

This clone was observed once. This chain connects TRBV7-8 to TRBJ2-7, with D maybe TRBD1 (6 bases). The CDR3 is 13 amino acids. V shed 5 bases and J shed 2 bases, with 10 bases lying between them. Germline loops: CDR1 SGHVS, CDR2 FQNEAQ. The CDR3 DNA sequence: TGTGCCAGCAGCGAGGGACAACCCTACGAGCAGTACTTC. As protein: CASSEGQPYEQYF.

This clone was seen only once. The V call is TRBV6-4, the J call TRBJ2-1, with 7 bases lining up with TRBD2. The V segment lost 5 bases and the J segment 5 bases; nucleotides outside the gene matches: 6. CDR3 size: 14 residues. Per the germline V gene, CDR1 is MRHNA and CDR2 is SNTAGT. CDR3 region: CASSSLAANNEQFF. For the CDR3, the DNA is TGTGCCAGCAGTAGTCTAGCGGCAAACAATGAGCAGTTCTTC.

CDR3 coding DNA: TGTGCCAGCAGTGTAAACCCGAACAGGGGGCGGGACTATGGCTACACCTTC. Protein product: CASSVNPNRGRDYGYTF. This chain links TRBV9 with TRBJ1-2; TRBD1 aligns across 9 bases. This CDR3 spans 17 amino acids. The germline V gene encodes CDR1 SGDLS and CDR2 YYNGEE. Trimming removed 5 bases from V and 3 bases from J; junction bases left unmatched: 14.

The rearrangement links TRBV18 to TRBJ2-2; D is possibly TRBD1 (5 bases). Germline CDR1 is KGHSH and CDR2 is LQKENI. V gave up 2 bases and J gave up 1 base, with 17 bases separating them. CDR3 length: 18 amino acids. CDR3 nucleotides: TGTGCCAGCTCACCATTTCCAGGGCCAAGGATGAACACCGGGGAGCTGTTTTTT. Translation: CASSPFPGPRMNTGELFF.

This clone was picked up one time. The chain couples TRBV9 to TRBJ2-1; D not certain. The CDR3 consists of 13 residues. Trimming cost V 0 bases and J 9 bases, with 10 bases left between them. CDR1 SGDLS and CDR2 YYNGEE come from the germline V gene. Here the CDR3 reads CASSVVSSGEQFF. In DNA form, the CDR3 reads TGTGCCAGCAGCGTAGTAAGCAGTGGTGAGCAGTTCTTC.

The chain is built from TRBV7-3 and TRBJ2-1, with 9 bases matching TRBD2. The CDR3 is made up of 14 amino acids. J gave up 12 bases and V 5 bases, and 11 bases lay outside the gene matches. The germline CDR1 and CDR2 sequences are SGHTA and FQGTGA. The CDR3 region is CASSGSGGPSGQFF. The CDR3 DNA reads TGTGCCAGCAGCGGAAGCGGGGGGCCATCCGGGCAGTTCTTC.

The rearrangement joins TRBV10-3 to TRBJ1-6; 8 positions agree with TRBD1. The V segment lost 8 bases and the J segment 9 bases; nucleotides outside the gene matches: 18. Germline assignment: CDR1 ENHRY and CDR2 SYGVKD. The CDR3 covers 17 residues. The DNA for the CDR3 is TGTGCCATCCCCGGGGGGGCACAGGGGGTTCTTCCTTCACCCCTCCACTTT. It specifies CAIPGGAQGVLPSPLHF.

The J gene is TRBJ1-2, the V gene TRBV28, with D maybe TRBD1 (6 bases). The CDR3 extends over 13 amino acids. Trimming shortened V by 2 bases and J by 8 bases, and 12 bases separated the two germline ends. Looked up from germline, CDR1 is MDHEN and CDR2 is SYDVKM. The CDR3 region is CASSLPDSEGYTF. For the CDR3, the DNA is TGTGCCAGCAGTTTACCGGACAGTGAGGGCTACACCTTC.

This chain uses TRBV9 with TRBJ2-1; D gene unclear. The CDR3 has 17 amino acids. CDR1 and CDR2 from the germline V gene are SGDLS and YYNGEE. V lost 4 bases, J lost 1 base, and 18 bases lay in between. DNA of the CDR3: TGTGCCAGCAGCCTACCCTCTAAGGGATCGTCCTACAATGAGCAGTTCTTC. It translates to CASSLPSKGSSYNEQFF.

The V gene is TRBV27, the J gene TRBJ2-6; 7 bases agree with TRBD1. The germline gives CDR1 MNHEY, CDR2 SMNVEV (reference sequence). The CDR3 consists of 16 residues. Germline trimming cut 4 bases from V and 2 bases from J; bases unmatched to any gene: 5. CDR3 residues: CASSSDRVAGANVLTF. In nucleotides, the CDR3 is TGTGCCAGCAGTTCCGACAGGGTAGCTGGGGCCAACGTCCTGACTTTC. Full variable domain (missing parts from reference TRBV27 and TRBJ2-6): EAQVTQNPRYLITVTGKKLTVTCSQNMNHEYMSWYRQDPGLGLRQIYYSMNVEVTDKGDVPEGYKVSRKEKRNFPLILESPSPNQTSLYFCASSSDRVAGANVLTFGAGSRLTVL.

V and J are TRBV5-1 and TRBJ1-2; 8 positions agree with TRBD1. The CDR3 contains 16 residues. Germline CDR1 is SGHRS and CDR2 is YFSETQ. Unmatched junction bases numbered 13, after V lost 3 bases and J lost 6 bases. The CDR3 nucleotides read TGCGCCAGCAGCTCTCCGGACAGGGATCTAGTCCATGGCTACACCTTC. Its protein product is CASSSPDRDLVHGYTF.

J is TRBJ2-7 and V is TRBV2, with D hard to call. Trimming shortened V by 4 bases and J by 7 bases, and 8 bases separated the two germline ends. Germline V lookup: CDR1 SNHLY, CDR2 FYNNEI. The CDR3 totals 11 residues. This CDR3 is CASSGATEQYF. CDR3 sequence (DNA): TGTGCCAGCAGTGGCGCGACAGAGCAGTACTTC. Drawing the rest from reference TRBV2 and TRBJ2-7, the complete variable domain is EPEVTQTPSHQVTQMGQEVILRCVPISNHLYFYWYRQILGQKVEFLVSFYNNEISEKSEIFDDQFSVERPDGSNFTLKIRSTKLEDSAMYFCASSGATEQYFGPGTRLTVT.

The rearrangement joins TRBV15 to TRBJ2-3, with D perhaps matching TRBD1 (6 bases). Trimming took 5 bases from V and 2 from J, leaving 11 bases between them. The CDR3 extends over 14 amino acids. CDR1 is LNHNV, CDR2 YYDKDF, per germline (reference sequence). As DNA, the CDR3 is TGTGCCACCAGCCTACAGGGTTTCACAGATACGCAGTATTTT. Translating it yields CATSLQGFTDTQYF.

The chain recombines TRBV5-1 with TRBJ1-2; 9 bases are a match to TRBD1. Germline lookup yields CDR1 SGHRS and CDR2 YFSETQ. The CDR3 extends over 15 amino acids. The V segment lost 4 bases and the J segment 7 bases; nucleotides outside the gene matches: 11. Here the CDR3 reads CASSLGGDRGAGYTF. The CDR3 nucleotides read TGCGCCAGCAGCCTCGGGGGTGACAGGGGGGCTGGCTACACCTTC.

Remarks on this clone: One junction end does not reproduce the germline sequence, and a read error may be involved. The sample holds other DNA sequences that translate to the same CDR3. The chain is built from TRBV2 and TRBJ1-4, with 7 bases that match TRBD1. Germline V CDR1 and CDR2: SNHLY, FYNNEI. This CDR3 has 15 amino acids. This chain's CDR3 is CASSVQGVTNEKLFF. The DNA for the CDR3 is TGTGCCAGCAGTGTCCAGGGGGTAACTAATGAAAAACTATTTTTT.

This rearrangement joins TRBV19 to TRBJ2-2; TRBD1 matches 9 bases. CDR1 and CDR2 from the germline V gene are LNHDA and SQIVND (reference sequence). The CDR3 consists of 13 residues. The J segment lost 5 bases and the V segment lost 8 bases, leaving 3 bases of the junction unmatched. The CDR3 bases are TGTGCCAGTTATGGACAGGGGACCGGGGAGCTGTTTTTT. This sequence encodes CASYGQGTGELFF.

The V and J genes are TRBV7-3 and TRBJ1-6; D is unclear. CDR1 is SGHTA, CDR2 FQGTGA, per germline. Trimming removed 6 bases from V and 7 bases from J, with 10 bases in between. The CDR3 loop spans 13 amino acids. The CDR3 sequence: CASRPGGNSPLHF. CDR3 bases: TGTGCCAGCAGGCCTGGAGGGAATTCACCCCTCCACTTT. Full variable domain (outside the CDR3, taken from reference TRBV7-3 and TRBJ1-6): GAGVSQTPSNKVTEKGKYVELRCDPISGHTALYWYRQSLGQGPEFLIYFQGTGAADDSGLPNDRFFAVRPEGSVSTLKIQRTERGDSAVYLCASRPGGNSPLHFGNGTRLTVT.

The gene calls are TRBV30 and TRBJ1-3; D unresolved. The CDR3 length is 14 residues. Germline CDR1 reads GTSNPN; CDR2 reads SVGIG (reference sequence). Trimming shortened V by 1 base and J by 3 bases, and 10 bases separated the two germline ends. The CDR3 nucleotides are TGTGCCTGGAGTGCCCGGGCCGATGGAAACACCATATATTTT. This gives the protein CAWSARADGNTIYF.

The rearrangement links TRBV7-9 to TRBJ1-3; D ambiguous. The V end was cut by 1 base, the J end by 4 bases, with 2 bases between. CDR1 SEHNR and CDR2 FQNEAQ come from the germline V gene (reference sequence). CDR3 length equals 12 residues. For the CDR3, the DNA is TGTGCCAGCAGCTTAGACGGAAACACCATATATTTT. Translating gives CASSLDGNTIYF.

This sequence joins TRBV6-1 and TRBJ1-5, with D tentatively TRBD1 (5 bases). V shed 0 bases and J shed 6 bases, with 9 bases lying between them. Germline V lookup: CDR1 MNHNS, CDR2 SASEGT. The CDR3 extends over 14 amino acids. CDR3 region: CASSEAGGVQPQHF. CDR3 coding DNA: TGTGCCAGCAGTGAAGCTGGGGGAGTTCAGCCCCAGCATTTT.

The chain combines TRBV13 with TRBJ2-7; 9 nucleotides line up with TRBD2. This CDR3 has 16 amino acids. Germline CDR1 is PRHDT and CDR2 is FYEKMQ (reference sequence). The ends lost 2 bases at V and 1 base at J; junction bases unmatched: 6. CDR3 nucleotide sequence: TGTGCCAGCAGCTTATATGGCGGGGGGGTTTCCTACGAGCAGTACTTC. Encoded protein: CASSLYGGGVSYEQYF.

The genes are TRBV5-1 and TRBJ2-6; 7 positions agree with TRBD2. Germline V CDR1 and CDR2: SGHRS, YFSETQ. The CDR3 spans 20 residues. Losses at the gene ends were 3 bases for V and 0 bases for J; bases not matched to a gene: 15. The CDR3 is CASSSTPLAGKSSGANVLTF. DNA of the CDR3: TGCGCCAGCAGCTCCACACCTTTAGCGGGTAAAAGCTCTGGGGCCAACGTCCTGACTTTC.